This is a list of T cell receptor beta chains from one sample in a study of blood T cell repertoires in COVID-19. TCRdb keeps only in-frame clones here, not all; method: immunoSEQ multiplex PCR. The data contain approximately 150,000 clones, about four fifths of them singletons. Sequences were obtained from peripheral blood. The receptors originated from a woman aged 55-69 years with COVID-19, enrolled during active disease. Each CDR3 is given with its conserved first and last residue. D genes are given only for firm matches. Expanded clones are given a class, and other clones once, few, many or no size at all.

V gene	J gene	CDR3 length	D gene	clone size	CDR3 protein	CDR3 DNA
TRBV19	TRBJ1-1	15	-	-	CASSIVGGDGTEAFF	TGTGCCAGTAGTATAGTTGGCGGGGACGGCACTGAAGCTTTCTTT
TRBV9	TRBJ1-2	14	-	once	CASSSKRQPQSYTF	TGTGCCAGCAGTTCGAAACGACAGCCTCAGAGCTACACCTTC
TRBV4-1	TRBJ1-1	16	TRBD1	-	CASSREGARMNTEAFF	TGCGCCAGCAGCCGAGAGGGGGCTCGGATGAACACTGAAGCTTTCTTT
TRBV5-4	TRBJ2-5	15	TRBD2	-	CASSLQRGGLETQYF	TGTGCCAGCAGCTTGCAGCGGGGGGGCCTCGAGACCCAGTACTTC
TRBV11-2	TRBJ2-5	17	-	-	CASSPTGLAFVQETQYF	TGTGCCAGCAGCCCGACAGGACTCGCTTTCGTCCAAGAGACCCAGTACTTC
TRBV7-2	TRBJ2-5	13	-	-	CASSLNHWETQYF	TGTGCCAGCAGCTTAAACCACTGGGAGACCCAGTACTTC
TRBV6-5	TRBJ1-6	15	TRBD1	-	CASSYGTGGSSPLHF	TGTGCCAGCAGTTACGGGACAGGAGGGTCTTCACCCCTCCACTTT
TRBV7-8	TRBJ2-5	16	TRBD2	few	CASSLVGSGGGETQYF	TGTGCCAGCAGCTTAGTGGGTAGCGGGGGGGGAGAGACCCAGTACTTC
TRBV18	TRBJ2-7	15	TRBD1	-	CASQSTRDRAEEQYF	TGTGCCAGCCAATCTACCCGGGACAGGGCGGAGGAGCAGTACTTC
TRBV27	TRBJ1-5	16	TRBD1	few	CASSLRGPNSNQPQHF	TGTGCCAGCAGCCTCAGGGGGCCAAATAGCAATCAGCCCCAGCATTTT
TRBV5-1	TRBJ2-3	15	TRBD1	-	CASSLADRPQDTQYF	TGCGCCAGCAGCCTTGCGGACAGGCCCCAAGATACGCAGTATTTT
TRBV5-1	TRBJ2-1	15	TRBD2	-	CASSPGAGGPNEQFF	TGCGCCAGCAGTCCGGGGGCGGGAGGGCCTAATGAGCAGTTCTTC
TRBV7-8	TRBJ2-3	15	TRBD2	once	CASSLMSGGTDTQYF	TGTGCCAGCAGCTTAATGAGCGGGGGCACAGATACGCAGTATTTT
TRBV6-5	TRBJ1-5	14	-	-	CASTTGRGGQPQHF	TGTGCCAGCACCACGGGGAGGGGGGGTCAGCCCCAGCATTTT
TRBV7-9	TRBJ2-5	16	TRBD2	-	CASSLAPGLAKETQYF	TGTGCCAGCAGCTTAGCTCCGGGACTAGCAAAAGAGACCCAGTACTTC
TRBV7-9	TRBJ2-5	16	TRBD1	few	CASSSPKGTVQETQYF	TGTGCCAGCAGCTCCCCCAAGGGGACAGTCCAAGAGACCCAGTACTTC